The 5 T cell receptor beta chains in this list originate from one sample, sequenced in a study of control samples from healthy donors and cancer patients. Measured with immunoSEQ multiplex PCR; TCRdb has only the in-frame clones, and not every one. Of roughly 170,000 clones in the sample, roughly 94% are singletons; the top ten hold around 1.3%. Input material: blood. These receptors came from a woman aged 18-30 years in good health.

This chain's CDR3 is CASNSWTGNTEAFF. For the CDR3, the DNA is TGTGCCAGCAACTCGTGGACGGGGAACACTGAAGCTTTCTTT. The chain combines TRBV3-1 (or the pseudogene TRBV3-2) with TRBJ1-1; D gene ambiguous. The length of the CDR3 is 14 residues. The V end was cut by 7 bases, the J end by 1 base, with 13 bases between. Germline CDR1 and CDR2: LGHDT and YNNKEL (reference sequence).

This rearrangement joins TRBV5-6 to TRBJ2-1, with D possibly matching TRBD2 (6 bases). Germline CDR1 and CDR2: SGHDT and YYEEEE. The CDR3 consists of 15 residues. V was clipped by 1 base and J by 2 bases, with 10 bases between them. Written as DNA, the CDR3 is TGTGCCAGCAGCTTGTTGGGACTGGCCTACAATGAGCAGTTCTTC. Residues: CASSLLGLAYNEQFF.

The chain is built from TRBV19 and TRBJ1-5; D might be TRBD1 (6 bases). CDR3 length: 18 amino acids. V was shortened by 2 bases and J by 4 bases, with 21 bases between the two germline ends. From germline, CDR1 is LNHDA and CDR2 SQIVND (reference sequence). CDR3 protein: CASSIHGGRTETNQPQHF. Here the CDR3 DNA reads TGTGCCAGTAGTATACATGGGGGTAGGACAGAGACGAATCAGCCCCAGCATTTT.

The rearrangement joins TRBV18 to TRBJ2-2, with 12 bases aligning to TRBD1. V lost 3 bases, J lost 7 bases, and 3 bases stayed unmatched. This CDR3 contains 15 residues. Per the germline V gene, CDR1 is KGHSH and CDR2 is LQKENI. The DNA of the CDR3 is TGTGCCAGCTCACCGGGACAGGGGGCGCACGGGGAGCTGTTTTTT. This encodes CASSPGQGAHGELFF. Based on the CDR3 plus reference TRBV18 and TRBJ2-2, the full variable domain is NAGVMQNPRHLVRRRGQEARLRCSPMKGHSHVYWYRQLPEEGLKFMVYLQKENIIDESGMPKERFSAEFPKEGPSILRIQQVVRGDSAAYFCASSPGQGAHGELFFGEGSRLTVL.

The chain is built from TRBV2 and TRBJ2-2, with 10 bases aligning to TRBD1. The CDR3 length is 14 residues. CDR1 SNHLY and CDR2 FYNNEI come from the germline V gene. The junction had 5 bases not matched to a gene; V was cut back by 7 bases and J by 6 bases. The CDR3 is CASNKGQGPGELFF. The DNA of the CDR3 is TGTGCCAGCAACAAGGGACAGGGGCCCGGGGAGCTGTTTTTT.